Sequencing of this TCR beta chain was carried out in a study of blood T cell repertoires in COVID-19. Study background: Collection of acute and convalescent COVID-19 samples took place in the United States, Italy and Spain. Sources were T cells, B-cell-depleted T cells, or PBMCs; the material itself was cDNA or gDNA.

Germline loops: CDR1 MNHEY, CDR2 SVGAGI. This CDR3 comprises 12 residues. V shed 7 bases and J shed 7 bases, with 13 bases lying between them. Under the authors' procedure: Cell counts per sample came from amplifying reference gene primers. This table comes from immunoSEQ multiplex PCR, and its TCRdb copy is limited to in-frame clones, with some not included. The V and J calls and clone size were taken over from that table, and D and trimming were inferred from the DNA. The data show roughly 290,000 clones, approximately 86% seen once. The J gene is TRBJ2-5, the V gene TRBV6-5, with TRBD1 as a possible D gene (5 bases). Sequenced: peripheral blood. This sequence was found in a woman aged 25 to 45 who had recovered from COVID-19. CDR3 sequence reads: CASTGTQGTQYF. CDR3 DNA sequence: TGTGCCAGCACCGGAACCCAGGGGACCCAGTACTTC.